Included here is one T cell receptor beta chain sequence, with context. Its antigen remains unidentified. PCRs each included synthetic TCR analog templates spiked in. The data were produced by immunoSEQ multiplex PCR, yet TCRdb's version contains in-frame clones alone and is incomplete. The profile covers 95,000 or so clones, with around 87% appearing a single time and about 2% taken by the ten largest. The CDR3 spans 12 residues. The germline V and J ends were trimmed by 3 bases and 0 bases, with 2 bases remaining between them. The germline gives CDR1 KGHSH, CDR2 LQKENI. This sample is part of a study of PD-L1 blockade in urothelial cancer. Study results and limitations: Pretreatment TCR clonality in blood under the median foretold superior survival.

Indicated time point: pretreatment peripheral blood. Material: PBMCs, obtained around atezolizumab (anti-PD-L1) treatment. V and J are TRBV18 and TRBJ2-5; D gene unclear. The source of this sequence is a man aged 55-75 years with urothelial cancer. CDR3 region: CASSPDQETQYF. In DNA, the CDR3 is TGTGCCAGCTCACCCGACCAAGAGACCCAGTACTTC. The whole variable domain, filled in from reference TRBV18 and TRBJ2-5, reads NAGVMQNPRHLVRRRGQEARLRCSPMKGHSHVYWYRQLPEEGLKFMVYLQKENIIDESGMPKERFSAEFPKEGPSILRIQQVVRGDSAAYFCASSPDQETQYFGPGTRLLVL.